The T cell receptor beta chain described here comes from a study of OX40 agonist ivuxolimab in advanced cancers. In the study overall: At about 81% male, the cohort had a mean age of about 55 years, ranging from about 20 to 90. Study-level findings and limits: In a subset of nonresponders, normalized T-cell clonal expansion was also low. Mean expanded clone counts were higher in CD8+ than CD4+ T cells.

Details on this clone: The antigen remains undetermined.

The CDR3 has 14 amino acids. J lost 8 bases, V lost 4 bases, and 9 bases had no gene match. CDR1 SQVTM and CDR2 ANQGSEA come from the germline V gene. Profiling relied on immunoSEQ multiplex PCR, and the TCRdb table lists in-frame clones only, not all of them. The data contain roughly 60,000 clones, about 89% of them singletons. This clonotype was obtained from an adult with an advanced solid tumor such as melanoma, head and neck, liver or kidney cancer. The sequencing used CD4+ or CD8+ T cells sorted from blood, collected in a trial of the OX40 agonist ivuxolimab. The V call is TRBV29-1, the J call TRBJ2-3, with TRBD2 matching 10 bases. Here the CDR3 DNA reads TGCAGCGTTGGGACTAGCGGCCTTAAAGGTACGCAGTATTTT. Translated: CSVGTSGLKGTQYF.